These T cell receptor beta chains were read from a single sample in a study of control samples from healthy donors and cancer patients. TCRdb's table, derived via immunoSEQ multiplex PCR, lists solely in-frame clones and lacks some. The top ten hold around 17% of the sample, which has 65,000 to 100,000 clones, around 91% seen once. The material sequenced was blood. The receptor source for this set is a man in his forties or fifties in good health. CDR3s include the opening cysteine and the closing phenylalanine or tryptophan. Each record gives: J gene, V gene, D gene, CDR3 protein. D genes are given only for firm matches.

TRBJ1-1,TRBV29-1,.,CSVVKRVREAFF
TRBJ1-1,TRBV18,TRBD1,CASSPDRAATEAFF
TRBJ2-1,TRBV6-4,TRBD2,CASSTSGGAYNEQFF
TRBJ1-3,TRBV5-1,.,CASSLDGSSGNTIYF
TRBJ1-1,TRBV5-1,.,CASSLEGSEAFF
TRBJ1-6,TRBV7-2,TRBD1,CASSLSRTGSPLHF
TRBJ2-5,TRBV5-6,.,CASSWSWGETQYF
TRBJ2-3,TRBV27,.,CASSPRTSTDTQYF
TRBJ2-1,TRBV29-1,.,CSVGVPSSYNEQFF
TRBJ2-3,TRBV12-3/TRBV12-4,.,CASRALSDTQYF
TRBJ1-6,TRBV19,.,CASSFSYNSPLHF
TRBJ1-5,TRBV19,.,CASSPPAGVNQPQHF
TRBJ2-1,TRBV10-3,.,CAISTGKGEQFF
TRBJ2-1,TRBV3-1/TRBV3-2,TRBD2,CASSETSGGRYEQFF
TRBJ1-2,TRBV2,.,CASSSSTGTSILRGYTF
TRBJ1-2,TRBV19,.,CASSIDLFIGSGYTF
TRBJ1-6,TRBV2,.,CASAGRREDSPLHF
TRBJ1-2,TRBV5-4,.,CASSLKGQDYGYTF
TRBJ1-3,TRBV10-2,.,CASSETGAYGGNTIYF